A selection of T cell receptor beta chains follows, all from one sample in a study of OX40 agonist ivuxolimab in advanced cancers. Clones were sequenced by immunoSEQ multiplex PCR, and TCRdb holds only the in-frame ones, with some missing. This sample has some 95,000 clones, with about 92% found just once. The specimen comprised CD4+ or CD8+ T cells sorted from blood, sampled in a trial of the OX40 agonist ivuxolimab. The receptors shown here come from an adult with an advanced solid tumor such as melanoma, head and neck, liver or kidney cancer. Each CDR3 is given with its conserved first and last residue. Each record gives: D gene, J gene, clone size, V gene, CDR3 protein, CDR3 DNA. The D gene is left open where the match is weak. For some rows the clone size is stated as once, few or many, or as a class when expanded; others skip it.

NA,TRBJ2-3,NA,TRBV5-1,CASSPAGSADTQYF,TGCGCCAGCAGCCCCGCCGGGTCCGCAGATACGCAGTATTTT
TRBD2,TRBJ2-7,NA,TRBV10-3,CAISTGGGYSYEQYF,TGTGCCATCAGCACCGGGGGGGGGTATTCCTACGAGCAGTACTTC
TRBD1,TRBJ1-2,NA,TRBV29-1,CSVDLVQGAYNYGYTF,TGCAGCGTTGATCTTGTGCAGGGGGCGTATAACTATGGCTACACCTTC
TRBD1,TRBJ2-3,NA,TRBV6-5,CASRRQGAPTDTQYF,TGTGCCAGCAGGAGACAGGGGGCGCCTACAGATACGCAGTATTTT
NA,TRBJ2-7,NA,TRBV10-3,CAISKEGGYEQYF,TGTGCCATCAGTAAGGAGGGCGGCTACGAGCAGTACTTC
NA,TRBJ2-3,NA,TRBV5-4,CASSSSGTSGDTQYF,TGTGCCAGCAGTTCCAGCGGGACAAGCGGAGATACGCAGTATTTT
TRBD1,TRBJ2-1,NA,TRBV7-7,CASSQNSGTGIYNEQFF,TGTGCTAGCAGCCAGAACTCCGGGACAGGGATTTACAATGAGCAGTTCTTC
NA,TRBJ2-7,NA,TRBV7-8,CASSFTQQSARAGEQYF,TGTGCCAGCAGCTTTACCCAACAATCGGCCAGGGCCGGGGAGCAGTACTTC
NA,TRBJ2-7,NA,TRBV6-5,CASSYGRSSPYEQYF,TGTGCCAGCAGTTATGGCAGGTCTTCCCCCTACGAGCAGTACTTC
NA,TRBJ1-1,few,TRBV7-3,CASSLSPGQNTEAFF,TGTGCCAGCAGCTTATCTCCGGGACAGAACACTGAAGCTTTCTTT
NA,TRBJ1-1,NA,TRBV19,CASSIRSAEAFF,TGTGCCAGTAGTATCAGGAGTGCTGAAGCTTTCTTT
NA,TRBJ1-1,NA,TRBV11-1,CASRLTNLNTEAFF,TGTGCCAGCAGATTGACAAACCTGAACACTGAAGCTTTCTTT
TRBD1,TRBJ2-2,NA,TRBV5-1,CASSSSTGSTGELFF,TGCGCCAGCAGCTCATCGACAGGGTCCACCGGGGAGCTGTTTTTT
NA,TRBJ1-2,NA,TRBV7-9,CASSFVSLLRGYTF,TGTGCCAGCAGCTTTGTGAGCCTCCTAAGGGGCTACACCTTC
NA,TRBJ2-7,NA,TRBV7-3,CASSLADRLYEQYF,TGTGCCAGCAGCCTAGCAGACAGGCTCTACGAGCAGTACTTC
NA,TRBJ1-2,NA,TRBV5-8,CASSLVGGGFSPYGYTF,TGTGCCAGCAGCTTGGTGGGGGGTGGTTTCTCCCCCTATGGCTACACCTTC
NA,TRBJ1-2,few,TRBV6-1,CASLAGHGYTF,TGTGCCAGCTTGGCGGGGCATGGCTACACCTTC
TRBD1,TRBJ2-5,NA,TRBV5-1,CASSPRTGSQETQYF,TGCGCCAGCAGCCCGAGGACAGGGTCCCAAGAGACCCAGTACTTC
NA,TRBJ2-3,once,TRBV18,CASSPQGADTQYF,TGTGCCAGCTCACCCCAGGGCGCAGATACGCAGTATTTT
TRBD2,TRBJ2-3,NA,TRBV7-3,CASSPTSVSSTDTQYF,TGTGCCAGCAGCCCCACTAGCGTATCCTCCACAGATACGCAGTATTTT
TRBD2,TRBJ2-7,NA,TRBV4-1,CASSQDRLAATYEQYF,TGCGCCAGCAGCCAAGATAGACTAGCGGCCACCTACGAGCAGTACTTC
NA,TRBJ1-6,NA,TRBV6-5,CASITRSSNSPLHF,TGTGCCAGCATCACCCGAAGCTCCAATTCACCCCTCCACTTT
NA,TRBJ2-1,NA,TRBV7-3,CASSSLTRYNEQFF,TGTGCCAGCAGCTCCCTCACTCGTTACAATGAGCAGTTCTTC
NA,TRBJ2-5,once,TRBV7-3,CASSLVQGGPSQETQYF,TGTGCCAGCAGCTTAGTCCAGGGGGGCCCATCCCAGGAGACCCAGTACTTC
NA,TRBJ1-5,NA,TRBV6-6,CASRSRGGNSNQPQHF,TGTGCCAGCAGGTCTCGTGGGGGGAACAGCAATCAGCCCCAGCATTTT
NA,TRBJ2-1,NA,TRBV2,CASSFAGNEQFF,TGTGCCAGCAGTTTTGCAGGGAACGAGCAGTTCTTC
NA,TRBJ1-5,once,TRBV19,CASSIVGGNQPQHF,TGTGCCAGTAGTATAGTGGGGGGCAATCAGCCCCAGCATTTT
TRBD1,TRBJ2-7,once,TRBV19,CASSLRDSRDYEQYF,TGTGCCAGTAGTCTTCGGGACAGTAGAGATTACGAGCAGTACTTC
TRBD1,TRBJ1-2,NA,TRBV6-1,CASATGQGANYGYTF,TGTGCCAGCGCAACGGGACAGGGGGCTAACTATGGCTACACCTTC